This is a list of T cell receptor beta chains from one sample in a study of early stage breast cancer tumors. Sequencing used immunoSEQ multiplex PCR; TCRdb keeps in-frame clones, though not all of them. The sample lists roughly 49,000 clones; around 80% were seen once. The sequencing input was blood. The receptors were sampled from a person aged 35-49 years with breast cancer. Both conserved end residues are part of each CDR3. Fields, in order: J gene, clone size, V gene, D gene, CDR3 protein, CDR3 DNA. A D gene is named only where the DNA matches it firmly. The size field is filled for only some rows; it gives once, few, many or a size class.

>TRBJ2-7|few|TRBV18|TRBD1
CASSPRQGFADEQYF
TGTGCCAGCTCACCAAGACAGGGTTTTGCAGACGAGCAGTACTTC
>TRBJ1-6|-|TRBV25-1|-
CASSANGPLHF
TGTGCCAGCAGTGCGAACGGGCCCCTCCACTTT
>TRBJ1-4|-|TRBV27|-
CASKTNEKLFF
TGTGCCAGCAAGACCAATGAAAAACTGTTTTTT
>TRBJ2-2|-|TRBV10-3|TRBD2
CASQPGLAGEGTGELFF
TGTGCCTCACAGCCCGGACTAGCGGGAGAGGGCACCGGGGAGCTGTTTTTT
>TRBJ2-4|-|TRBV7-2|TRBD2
CASSLGGSAKNIQYF
TGTGCCAGCAGCTTAGGCGGGAGCGCCAAAAACATTCAGTACTTC
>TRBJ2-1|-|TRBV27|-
CASRPEGQNNEQFF
TGTGCCAGTCGGCCGGAGGGCCAAAACAATGAGCAGTTCTTC
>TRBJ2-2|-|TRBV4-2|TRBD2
CASSQDSGGPGELFF
TGTGCCAGCAGCCAAGATTCGGGAGGGCCCGGGGAGCTGTTTTTT
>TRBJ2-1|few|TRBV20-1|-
CSAVRNEQFF
TGCAGTGCTGTGAGGAATGAGCAGTTCTTC
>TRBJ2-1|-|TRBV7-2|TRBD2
CASSTRSGGRVKDNEQFF
TGTGCCAGCAGCACCCGGTCCGGCGGGAGGGTCAAGGACAATGAGCAGTTCTTC
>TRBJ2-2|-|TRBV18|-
CASSPPSSTGELFF
TGTGCCAGCTCACCACCGAGTTCAACCGGGGAGCTGTTTTTT
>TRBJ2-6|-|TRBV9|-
CASSVLMRDSGANVLTF
TGTGCCAGCAGCGTATTGATGAGGGACTCTGGGGCCAACGTCCTGACTTTC
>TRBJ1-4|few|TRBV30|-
CAWSGGGKLFF
TGTGCCTGGAGTGGGGGGGGGAAACTGTTTTTT
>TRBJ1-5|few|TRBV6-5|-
CASSLRGIQPQHF
TGTGCCAGCAGTCTCAGGGGTATTCAGCCCCAGCATTTT
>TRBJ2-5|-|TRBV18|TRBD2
CASSPIAGVETQYF
TGTGCCAGCTCACCAATAGCGGGAGTGGAGACCCAGTACTTC
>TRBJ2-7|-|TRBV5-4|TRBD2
CASSSERDATYEQYF
TGTGCCAGCAGCTCCGAGCGGGATGCAACCTACGAGCAGTACTTC
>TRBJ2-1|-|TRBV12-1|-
CASSPSGRKQFF
TGTGCCAGCAGCCCATCGGGCCGCAAGCAGTTCTTC
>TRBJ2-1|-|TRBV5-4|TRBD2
CASSLIAGAHNEQFF
TGTGCCAGCAGCCTAATAGCGGGAGCTCACAATGAGCAGTTCTTC
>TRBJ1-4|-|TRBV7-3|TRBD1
CASSSPTGANEKLFF
TGTGCCAGCAGCTCACCGACAGGGGCTAATGAAAAACTGTTTTTT
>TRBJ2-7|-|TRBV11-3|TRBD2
CASSLTSGSTVQYF
TGTGCCAGCAGCCTGACTAGCGGGAGCACAGTGCAGTACTTC
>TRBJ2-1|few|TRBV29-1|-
CSVEGTTFNEQFF
TGCAGCGTTGAAGGGACTACCTTCAATGAGCAGTTCTTC
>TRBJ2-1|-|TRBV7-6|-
CASSPPGNEQFF
TGTGCCAGCAGCCCCCCCGGGAATGAGCAGTTCTTC
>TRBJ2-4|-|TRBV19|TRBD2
CASRLAGAKNIQYF
TGTGCCAGTAGACTAGCGGGAGCCAAAAACATTCAGTACTTC
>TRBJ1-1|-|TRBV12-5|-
CASGLRAPGRAIGTEAFF
TGTGCTAGTGGTTTGCGGGCCCCAGGCAGGGCGATAGGGACTGAAGCTTTCTTT
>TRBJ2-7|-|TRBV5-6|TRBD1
CASSSRQGVYEQYF
TGTGCCAGCAGCTCCCGACAGGGTGTGTACGAGCAGTACTTC
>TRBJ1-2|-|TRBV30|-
CAGYRGVAGYGYTF
TGTGCCGGATACAGAGGTGTTGCGGGATATGGCTACACCTTC
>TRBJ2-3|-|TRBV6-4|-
CASSEGTASTDTQYF
TGTGCCAGCAGTGAGGGGACGGCTAGCACAGATACGCAGTATTTT
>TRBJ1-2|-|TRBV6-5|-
CASSPPGSSHYGYTF
TGTGCCAGCAGCCCCCCCGGTTCGAGTCACTATGGCTACACCTTC
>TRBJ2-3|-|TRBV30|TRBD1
CAWRRDRALTDTQYF
TGTGCCTGGAGAAGGGACAGGGCACTCACAGATACGCAGTATTTT
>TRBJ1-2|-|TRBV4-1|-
CASSQGEGGYGYTF
TGCGCCAGCAGCCAGGGGGAGGGCGGCTATGGCTACACCTTC
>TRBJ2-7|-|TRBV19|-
CASSELHGDEQYF
TGTGCCAGTAGTGAACTTCATGGGGACGAGCAGTACTTC
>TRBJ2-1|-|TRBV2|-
CASKSRTTARGEQFF
TGTGCCAGCAAAAGTAGGACAACAGCTCGTGGTGAGCAGTTCTTC
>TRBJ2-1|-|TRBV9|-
CASSVGGGDNEQFF
TGTGCCAGCAGCGTAGGCGGAGGGGACAATGAGCAGTTCTTC
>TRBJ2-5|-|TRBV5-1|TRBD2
CASSLFLREEQETQYF
TGCGCCAGCAGCTTGTTCTTGCGGGAGGAGCAAGAGACCCAGTACTTC
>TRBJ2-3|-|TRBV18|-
CASSLAMAGRTDTQYF
TGTGCCAGCTCACTCGCGATGGCGGGGAGAACAGATACGCAGTATTTT
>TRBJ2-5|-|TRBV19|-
CASTSQSQETQYF
TGTGCCAGTACCTCACAGAGCCAAGAGACCCAGTACTTC
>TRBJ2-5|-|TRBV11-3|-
CASRSEGGLGAETQYF
TGTGCCAGCAGATCAGAAGGGGGACTTGGGGCAGAGACCCAGTACTTC
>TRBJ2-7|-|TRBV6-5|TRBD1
CASSLDRGTYEQYF
TGTGCCAGCAGCCTCGACAGGGGGACCTACGAGCAGTACTTC
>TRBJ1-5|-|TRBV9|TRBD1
CASSPFRGLNQPQHF
TGTGCCAGCAGCCCCTTCAGGGGGCTAAATCAGCCCCAGCATTTT
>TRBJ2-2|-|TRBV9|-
CASSVDANTGELFF
TGTGCCAGCAGCGTGGACGCAAACACCGGGGAGCTGTTTTTT
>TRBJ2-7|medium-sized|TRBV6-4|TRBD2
CASSESSGSSYEQYF
TGTGCCAGCAGTGAGTCTAGCGGGAGCTCCTACGAGCAGTACTTC
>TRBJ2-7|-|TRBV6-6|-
CASSYSRNGPQYF
TGTGCCAGCAGTTACTCGAGAAATGGCCCGCAGTACTTC
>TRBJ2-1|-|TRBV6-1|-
CASTLTRGLTNEQFF
TGTGCCAGCACCTTGACTAGAGGGCTTACAAATGAGCAGTTCTTC
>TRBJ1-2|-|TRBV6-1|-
CASSGGTVNYGYTF
TGTGCCAGCAGTGGGGGAACAGTAAACTATGGCTACACCTTC
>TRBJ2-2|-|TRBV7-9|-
CASSLAGGSTGELFF
TGTGCCAGCAGCTTAGCGGGAGGAAGCACCGGGGAGCTGTTTTTT
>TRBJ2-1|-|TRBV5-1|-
CASSLGREGEQFF
TGCGCCAGCAGCTTGGGCCGGGAAGGTGAGCAGTTCTTC
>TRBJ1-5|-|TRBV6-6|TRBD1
CASSYSTGISNQPQHF
TGTGCCAGCAGTTACTCGACAGGGATCAGCAATCAGCCCCAGCATTTT
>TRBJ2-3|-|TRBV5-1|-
CASSLGRLSGPGDTQYF
TGCGCCAGCAGCTTGGGACGTTTAAGCGGCCCCGGAGATACGCAGTATTTT
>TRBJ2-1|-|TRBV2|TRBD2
CASSGLAGGNEQFF
TGTGCCAGCAGTGGACTAGCGGGAGGGAATGAGCAGTTCTTC